A single TCR beta chain is shown here with its context. Its antigen is unknown. The ends were cut back, 8 bases at V and 0 bases at J, with 16 bases in the middle. The germline V gene encodes CDR1 SGHAT and CDR2 FQNNGV. This CDR3 has 15 amino acids. The data originate from a study of cytomegalovirus exposure and HLA in healthy donors. Whole-study context: It was reported in a later analysis that the same platform had been used for the 120 validation repertoires as for the roughly 710 first-cohort repertoires. General study results and limits: The majority of TCR sequences were rare, yet some public TCRs appeared in many donors. CMV antigen specificity of three CMV-associated chains was confirmed in vitro.

Profiled with immunoSEQ multiplex PCR; TCRdb holds only in-frame clones, not every one. Of about 220,000 clones in the sample, about 89% were seen once. The chain links TRBV11-2 to TRBJ1-2, with a weak D call TRBD1 (5 bases). Sequenced sample: PBMCs. The clonotype was recovered from a woman under 30 in good health and CMV-seronegative. The CDR3 DNA follows: TGTGCCAGCCTCTCGAATACAGGTGCTAACTATGGCTACACCTTC. Protein: CASLSNTGANYGYTF.